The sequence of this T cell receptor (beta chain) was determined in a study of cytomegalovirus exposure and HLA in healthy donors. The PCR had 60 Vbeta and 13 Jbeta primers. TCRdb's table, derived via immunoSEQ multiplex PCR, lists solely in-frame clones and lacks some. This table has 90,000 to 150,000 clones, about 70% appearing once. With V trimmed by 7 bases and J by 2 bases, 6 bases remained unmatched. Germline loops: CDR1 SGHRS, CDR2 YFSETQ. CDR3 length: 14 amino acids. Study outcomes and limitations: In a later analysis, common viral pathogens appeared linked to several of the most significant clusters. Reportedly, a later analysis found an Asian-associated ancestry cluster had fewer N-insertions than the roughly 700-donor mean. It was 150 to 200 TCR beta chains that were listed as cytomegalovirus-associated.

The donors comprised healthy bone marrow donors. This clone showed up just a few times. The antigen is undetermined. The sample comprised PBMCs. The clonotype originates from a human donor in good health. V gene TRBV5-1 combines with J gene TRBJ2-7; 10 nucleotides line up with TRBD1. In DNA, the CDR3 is TGCGCCAGCTCCAACGGGACAGGGGCCTACGAGCAGTACTTC. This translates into CASSNGTGAYEQYF.